Below are 20 T cell receptor beta chains sequenced from a single sample in a study of PD-L1 blockade in urothelial cancer. Time point denoted: pretreatment peripheral blood. Clones were sequenced by immunoSEQ multiplex PCR, and TCRdb holds only the in-frame ones, with some missing. This table has some 46,000 clones, more than 70% appearing once. The sample consisted of PBMCs, taken around atezolizumab (anti-PD-L1) treatment. The receptor source for this set is a man between 60 and 70 years old with urothelial cancer.

The rearrangement links TRBV27 to TRBJ2-3; D is perhaps TRBD2 (7 bases). The ends were cut back, 7 bases at V and 2 bases at J, with 16 bases in the middle. CDR3 length: 15 amino acids. Germline CDR1 MNHEY, CDR2 SMNVEV (reference sequence). The CDR3 region has the DNA TGTGCCAGCACTTCTGGGGGGGCTGACACAGATACGCAGTATTTT. Translating gives CASTSGGADTDTQYF.

The rearrangement links TRBV15 to TRBJ2-5; 7 bases map to TRBD1. V gave up 9 bases and J gave up 1 base; unmatched junction bases: 5. Per the germline V gene, CDR1 is LNHNV and CDR2 is YYDKDF (reference sequence). This CDR3 contains 13 residues. CDR3 bases: TGTGCCACTCTAGACAGGGCCCAAGAGACCCAGTACTTC. It translates to CATLDRAQETQYF.

This clone was counted a single time. This chain uses TRBV15 with TRBJ2-1; 8 bases align to TRBD2. The CDR3 is made up of 16 amino acids. Germline V gene sequence: CDR1 LNHNV, CDR2 YYDKDF (reference sequence). Trimming took 1 base from V and 3 from J; bases not matched to a gene: 5. The DNA of the CDR3 is TGTGCCACCAGCAGAGGTCTAGCGGGCATCTACAATGAGCAGTTCTTC. Protein product: CATSRGLAGIYNEQFF.

The chain recombines TRBV18 with TRBJ1-1; D possibly corresponds to TRBD1 (5 bases). CDR3 length: 15 residues. V lost 6 bases and J 3 bases, leaving 17 bases between the germline ends. The germline V gene has CDR1 KGHSH and CDR2 LQKENI. CDR3 loop: CASSEFSGTHTEAFF. In nucleotides, the CDR3 is TGTGCCAGCTCCGAATTCTCCGGGACTCACACTGAAGCTTTCTTT.

V and J are TRBV5-5 and TRBJ1-4; D remains unclear. The germline gives CDR1 SGHKS, CDR2 YYEKEE (reference sequence). The CDR3 runs to 17 residues. The V gene lost 0 bases and the J gene lost 7 bases, with 19 bases spanning the gap. Written as DNA, the CDR3 is TGTGCCAGCAGCTTGGTAGCGGTGGCAGCACTGAGTGAAAAACTGTTTTTT. Translating gives CASSLVAVAALSEKLFF. Complete variable domain (other parts from reference TRBV5-5 and TRBJ1-4): DAGVTQSPTHLIKTRGQQVTLRCSPISGHKSVSWYQQVLGQGPQFIFQYYEKEERGRGNFPDRFSARQFPNYSSELNVNALLLGDSALYLCASSLVAVAALSEKLFFGSGTQLSVL.

The chain carries TRBV28 and TRBJ2-5, with D maybe TRBD2 (6 bases). The V end lost 4 bases, the J end lost 1 base, and 10 bases lay between the germline ends. Germline CDR1 reads MDHEN; CDR2 reads SYDVKM. CDR3 length equals 14 residues. CDR3 DNA: TGTGCCAGCAGTTGGGGTAGCGGCCAAGAGACCCAGTACTTC. It yields the protein CASSWGSGQETQYF.

This chain connects TRBV7-9 to TRBJ1-4; TRBD1 matches 8 bases. V shed 5 bases and J 7 bases; nucleotides not matched to a gene: 6. The CDR3 contains 14 residues. Germline values: CDR1 SEHNR, CDR2 FQNEAQ (reference sequence). CDR3 sequence: CASSLRTGSEKLFF. DNA for the CDR3: TGTGCCAGCAGCCTACGGACAGGGAGTGAAAAACTGTTTTTT.

The rearrangement joins TRBV2 to TRBJ1-5; tentatively, D is TRBD1 (6 bases). Trimming removed 6 bases from V and 1 base from J, with 10 bases in between. This CDR3 is 14 amino acids long. Per germline, CDR1 SNHLY and CDR2 FYNNEI. DNA of the CDR3: TGTGCCAGCAGACTGGACAGAAGCAATCAGCCCCAGCATTTT. Translation gives CASRLDRSNQPQHF. The whole variable domain, filled in from reference TRBV2 and TRBJ1-5, reads EPEVTQTPSHQVTQMGQEVILRCVPISNHLYFYWYRQILGQKVEFLVSFYNNEISEKSEIFDDQFSVERPDGSNFTLKIRSTKLEDSAMYFCASRLDRSNQPQHFGDGTRLSIL.

This chain joins TRBV2 and TRBJ1-6; perhaps TRBD1 as D (5 bases). CDR3 length: 15 residues. The germline CDR1 and CDR2 sequences are SNHLY and FYNNEI. V shed 6 bases and J shed 4 bases, with 13 bases lying between them. CDR3 region: CASRPGTAYNSPLHF. The CDR3 DNA is TGTGCCAGCAGGCCCGGGACTGCTTATAATTCACCCCTCCACTTT.

V is TRBV5-1 and J is TRBJ2-1, with 8 bases that match TRBD2. Trimming at V came to 5 bases and at J to 4 bases, leaving 11 bases not matched to a gene. CDR1 is SGHRS, CDR2 YFSETQ, per germline. The CDR3 runs to 16 residues. The CDR3 here is CASSPSTSALYNEQFF. The CDR3 nucleotides are TGCGCCAGCAGTCCCTCGACTAGCGCATTATACAATGAGCAGTTCTTC. The full variable domain, rest sourced from reference TRBV5-1 and TRBJ2-1, is KAGVTQTPRYLIKTRGQQVTLSCSPISGHRSVSWYQQTPGQGLQFLFEYFSETQRNKGNFPGRFSGRQFSNSRSEMNVSTLELGDSALYLCASSPSTSALYNEQFFGPGTRLTVL.

The chain recombines TRBV2 with TRBJ2-7; 9 nucleotides align to TRBD1. The CDR3 sequence is 15 residues long. The V segment lost 7 bases and the J segment 2 bases; nucleotides outside the gene matches: 9. The V gene's germline CDR1 is SNHLY and CDR2 FYNNEI. CDR3 region: CASKVEGQGTYEQYF. CDR3 bases: TGTGCCAGCAAGGTTGAGGGACAGGGAACCTACGAGCAGTACTTC.

The chain combines TRBV5-1 with TRBJ1-6, with TRBD1 as a possible D gene (6 bases). The germline gives CDR1 SGHRS, CDR2 YFSETQ. The V and J ends lost 5 bases and 1 base respectively, with 22 bases between them. This CDR3 has 19 amino acids. CDR3 nucleotides: TGCGCCAGCAGGGACCTTTTAGGCCCAGGGGCGTCCTATAATTCACCCCTCCACTTT. This translates into CASRDLLGPGASYNSPLHF.

This clone was seen a few times. This rearrangement joins TRBV13 to TRBJ2-7; D is possibly TRBD2 (6 bases). Germline V gene data show CDR1 as PRHDT and CDR2 as FYEKMQ (reference sequence). V was pared by 0 bases and J by 4 bases, with 10 bases between. The CDR3 consists of 14 residues. This CDR3 reads CASSLGLGGYEQYF. In nucleotides, the CDR3 is TGTGCCAGCAGCTTAGGCCTCGGGGGTTACGAGCAGTACTTC.

The sample holds one count of this clone. This rearrangement joins TRBV21-1 to TRBJ1-4; the tabulated D call, TRBD1, remains unverified against the DNA. TRBV21-1 is classified as a pseudogene. The CDR3 has 19 amino acids. In DNA, the CDR3 is TGTGCCAGCAGCAAGAAAGCTCGGGACAGGTGGGCAACTAATGAAAAACTGTTTTTT. Translating it yields CASSKKARDRWATNEKLFF.

This clone came up a few times. The junction does not match germline at one end; this may be a read error. J is TRBJ1-5 and V is TRBV27, with D maybe TRBD1 (5 bases). The CDR3 has 14 amino acids. Per germline, CDR1 MNHEY and CDR2 SMNVEV (reference sequence). The CDR3 DNA reads TGTGCCAGCAGCCCAAGCCAGGGCAACCAGCCCCAGCATTTT. Protein: CASSPSQGNQPQHF.

This chain uses TRBV7-9 with TRBJ2-7; D is possibly TRBD2 (5 bases). The V end was cut by 4 bases, the J end by 2 bases, with 15 bases between. CDR1 is SEHNR and CDR2 is FQNEAQ in the germline V gene (reference sequence). This CDR3 spans 15 amino acids. DNA of the CDR3: TGTGCCAGCAGCTGGATGCCGGCGGGTGCCTACGAGCAGTACTTC. This gives the protein CASSWMPAGAYEQYF.

The V call is TRBV29-1, the J call TRBJ2-2; tentatively, D is TRBD1 (7 bases). Germline V gene sequence: CDR1 SQVTM, CDR2 ANQGSEA. The CDR3 has 14 residues. Trimming cost V 7 bases and J 2 bases, with 14 bases left between them. The CDR3 DNA follows: TGCAGCGGAATGCGGGACAGAAACACCGGGGAGCTGTTTTTT. Its protein product is CSGMRDRNTGELFF.

This chain connects TRBV19 to TRBJ2-5, with a weak D call TRBD2 (6 bases). The CDR3 extends over 14 amino acids. Trimming left V 5 bases short and J 5 bases short, with 15 bases between. The germline gives CDR1 LNHDA, CDR2 SQIVND (reference sequence). CDR3 in DNA: TGTGCCAGTAGTCGCACGGGGGTAGGGGAGACCCAGTACTTC. Translating it yields CASSRTGVGETQYF.

This chain uses TRBV18 with TRBJ2-2, with D perhaps TRBD2 (5 bases). CDR1 and CDR2 from the germline V gene are KGHSH and LQKENI. The CDR3 loop spans 13 amino acids. The V and J ends lost 2 bases and 7 bases respectively, with 8 bases between them. The CDR3 reads CASSPKEVGELFF. Written as DNA, the CDR3 is TGTGCCAGCTCACCAAAGGAGGTCGGGGAGCTGTTTTTT.

The chain uses TRBV6-1 and TRBJ2-5, with D tentatively TRBD2 (5 bases). The CDR3 extends over 12 amino acids. Germline V lookup: CDR1 MNHNS, CDR2 SASEGT. V was cut by 8 bases and J by 6 bases, with 13 bases left in between. The CDR3 loop reads CASRHREKTQYF. DNA of the CDR3: TGTGCCAGCCGCCACCGGGAAAAGACCCAGTACTTC.